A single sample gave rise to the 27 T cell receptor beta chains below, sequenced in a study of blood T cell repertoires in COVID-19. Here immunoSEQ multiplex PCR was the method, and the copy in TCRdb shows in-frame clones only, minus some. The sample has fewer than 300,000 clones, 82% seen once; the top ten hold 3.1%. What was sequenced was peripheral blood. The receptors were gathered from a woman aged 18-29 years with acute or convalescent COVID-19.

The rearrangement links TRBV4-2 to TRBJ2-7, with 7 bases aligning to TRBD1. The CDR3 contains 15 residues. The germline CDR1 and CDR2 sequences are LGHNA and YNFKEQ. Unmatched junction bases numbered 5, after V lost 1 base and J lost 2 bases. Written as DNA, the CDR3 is TGTGCCAGCAGCCAAGTTCCCAGGGGGACCTACGAGCAGTACTTC. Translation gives CASSQVPRGTYEQYF.

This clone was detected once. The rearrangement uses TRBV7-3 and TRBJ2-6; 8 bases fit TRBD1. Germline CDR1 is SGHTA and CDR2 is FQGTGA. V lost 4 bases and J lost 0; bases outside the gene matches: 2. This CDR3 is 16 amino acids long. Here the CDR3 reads CASSSTGGSGANVLTF. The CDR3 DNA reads TGTGCCAGCAGCTCCACAGGGGGCTCTGGGGCCAACGTCCTGACTTTC.

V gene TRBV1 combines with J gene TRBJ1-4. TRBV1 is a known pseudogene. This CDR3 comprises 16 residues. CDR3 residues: CTSSPGGGRTNEKLFF. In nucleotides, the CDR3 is TGCACCAGCAGCCCGGGGGGGGGTCGGACTAATGAAAAACTGTTTTTT.

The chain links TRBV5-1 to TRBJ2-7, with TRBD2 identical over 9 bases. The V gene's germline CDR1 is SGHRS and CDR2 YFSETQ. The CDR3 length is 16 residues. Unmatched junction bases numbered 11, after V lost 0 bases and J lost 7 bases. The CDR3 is CASSLDRASGTQEQYF. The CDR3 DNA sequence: TGCGCCAGCAGCTTGGATCGGGCTAGCGGGACTCAAGAGCAGTACTTC.

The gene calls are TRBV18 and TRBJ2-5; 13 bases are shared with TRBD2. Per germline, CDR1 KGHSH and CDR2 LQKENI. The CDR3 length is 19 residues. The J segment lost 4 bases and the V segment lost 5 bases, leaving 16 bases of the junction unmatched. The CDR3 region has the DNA TGTGCCAGCTCATCCGGACTAGCGGGAGTGGTGTCAAGGGCAGAGACCCAGTACTTC. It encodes CASSSGLAGVVSRAETQYF. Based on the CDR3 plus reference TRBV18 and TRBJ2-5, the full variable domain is NAGVMQNPRHLVRRRGQEARLRCSPMKGHSHVYWYRQLPEEGLKFMVYLQKENIIDESGMPKERFSAEFPKEGPSILRIQQVVRGDSAAYFCASSSGLAGVVSRAETQYFGPGTRLLVL.

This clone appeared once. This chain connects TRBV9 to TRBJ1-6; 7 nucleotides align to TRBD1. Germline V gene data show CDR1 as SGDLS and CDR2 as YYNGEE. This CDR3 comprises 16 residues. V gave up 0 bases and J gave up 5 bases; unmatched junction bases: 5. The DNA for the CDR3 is TGTGCCAGCAGCGTAGAGGGGGCCGGGCATAATTCACCCCTCCACTTT. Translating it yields CASSVEGAGHNSPLHF.

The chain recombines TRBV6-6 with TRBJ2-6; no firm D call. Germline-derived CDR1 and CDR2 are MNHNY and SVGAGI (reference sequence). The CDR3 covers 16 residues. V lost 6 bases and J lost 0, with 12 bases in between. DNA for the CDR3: TGTGCCAGCAGCTTAGGTCGCGGCTCTGGGGCCAACGTCCTGACTTTC. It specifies CASSLGRGSGANVLTF.

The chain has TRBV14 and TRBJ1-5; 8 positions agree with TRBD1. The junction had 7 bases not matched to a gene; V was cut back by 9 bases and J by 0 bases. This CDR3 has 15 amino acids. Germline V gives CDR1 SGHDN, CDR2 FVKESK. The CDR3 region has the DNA TGTGCCAGACACCCGGACAGGGTTAGCAATCAGCCCCAGCATTTT. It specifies CARHPDRVSNQPQHF.

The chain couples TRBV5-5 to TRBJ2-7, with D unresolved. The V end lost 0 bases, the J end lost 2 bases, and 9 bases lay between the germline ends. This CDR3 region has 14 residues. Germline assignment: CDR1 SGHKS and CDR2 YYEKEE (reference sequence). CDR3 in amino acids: CASSLEQNPYEQYF. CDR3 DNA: TGTGCCAGCAGCTTGGAACAAAACCCCTACGAGCAGTACTTC. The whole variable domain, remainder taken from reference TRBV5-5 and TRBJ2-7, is DAGVTQSPTHLIKTRGQQVTLRCSPISGHKSVSWYQQVLGQGPQFIFQYYEKEERGRGNFPDRFSARQFPNYSSELNVNALLLGDSALYLCASSLEQNPYEQYFGPGTRLTVT.

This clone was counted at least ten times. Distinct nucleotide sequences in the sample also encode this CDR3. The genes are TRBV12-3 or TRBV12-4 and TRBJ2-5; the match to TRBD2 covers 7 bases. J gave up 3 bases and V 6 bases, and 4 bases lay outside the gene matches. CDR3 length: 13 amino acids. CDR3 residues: CASSRLAKETQYF. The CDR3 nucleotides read TGTGCCAGCAGCCGACTAGCCAAAGAGACCCAGTACTTC.

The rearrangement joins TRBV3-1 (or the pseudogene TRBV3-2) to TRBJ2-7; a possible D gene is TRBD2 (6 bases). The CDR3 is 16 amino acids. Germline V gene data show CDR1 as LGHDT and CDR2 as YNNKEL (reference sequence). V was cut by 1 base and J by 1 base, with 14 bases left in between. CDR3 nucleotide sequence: TGTGCCAGCAGCCAAGCTCGGGGGAGGTCGTCCTACGAGCAGTACTTC. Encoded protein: CASSQARGRSSYEQYF.

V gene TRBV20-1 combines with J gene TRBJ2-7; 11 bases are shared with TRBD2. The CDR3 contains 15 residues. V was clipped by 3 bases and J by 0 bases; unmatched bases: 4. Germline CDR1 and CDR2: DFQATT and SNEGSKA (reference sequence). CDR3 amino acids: CSASSGTSGSYEQYF. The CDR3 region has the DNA TGCAGTGCTAGTTCAGGGACTAGCGGCTCCTACGAGCAGTACTTC.

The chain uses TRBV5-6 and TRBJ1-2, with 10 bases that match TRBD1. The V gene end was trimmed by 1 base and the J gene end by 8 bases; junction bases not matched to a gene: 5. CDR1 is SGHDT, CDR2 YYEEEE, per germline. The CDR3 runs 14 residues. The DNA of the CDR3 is TGTGCCAGCAGCTTGATGGGACAGGGGATCGGCTACACCTTC. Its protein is CASSLMGQGIGYTF.

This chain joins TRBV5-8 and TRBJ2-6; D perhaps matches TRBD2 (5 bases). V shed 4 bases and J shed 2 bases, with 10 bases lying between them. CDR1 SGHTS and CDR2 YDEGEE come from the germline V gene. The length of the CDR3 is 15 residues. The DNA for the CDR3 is TGTGCCAGCAGCGCGACCGGGACTGGGGCCAACGTCCTGACTTTC. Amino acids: CASSATGTGANVLTF. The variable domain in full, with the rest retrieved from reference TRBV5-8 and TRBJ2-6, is EAGVTQSPTHLIKTRGQQATLRCSPISGHTSVYWYQQALGLGLQFLLWYDEGEERNRGNFPPRFSGRQFPNYSSELNVNALELEDSALYLCASSATGTGANVLTFGAGSRLTVL.

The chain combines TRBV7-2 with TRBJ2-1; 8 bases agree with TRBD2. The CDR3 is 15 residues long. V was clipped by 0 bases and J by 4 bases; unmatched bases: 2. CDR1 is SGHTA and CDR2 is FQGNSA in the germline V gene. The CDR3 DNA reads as TGTGCCAGCAGCTTAGCGTCTAGCGGGTACAATGAGCAGTTCTTC. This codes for CASSLASSGYNEQFF.

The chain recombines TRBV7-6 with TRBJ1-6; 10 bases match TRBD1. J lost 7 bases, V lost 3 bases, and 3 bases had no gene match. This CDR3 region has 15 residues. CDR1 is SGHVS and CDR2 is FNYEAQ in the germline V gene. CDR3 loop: CASSLGTGDNSPLHF. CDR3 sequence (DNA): TGTGCCAGCAGCTTGGGGACAGGGGACAATTCACCCCTCCACTTT.

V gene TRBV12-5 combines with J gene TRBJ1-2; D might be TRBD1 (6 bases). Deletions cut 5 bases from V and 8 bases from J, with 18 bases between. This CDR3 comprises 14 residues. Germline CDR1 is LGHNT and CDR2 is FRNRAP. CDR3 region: CASGHGTKLGGYTF. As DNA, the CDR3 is TGTGCTAGTGGTCATGGGACAAAACTAGGCGGCTACACCTTC.

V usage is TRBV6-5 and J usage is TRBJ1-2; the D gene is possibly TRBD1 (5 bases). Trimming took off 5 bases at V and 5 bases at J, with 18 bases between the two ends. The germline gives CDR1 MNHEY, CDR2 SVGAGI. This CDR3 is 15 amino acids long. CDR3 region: CASSPGTSGRYGYTF. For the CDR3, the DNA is TGTGCCAGCAGTCCGGGGACTAGCGGGAGGTATGGCTACACCTTC.

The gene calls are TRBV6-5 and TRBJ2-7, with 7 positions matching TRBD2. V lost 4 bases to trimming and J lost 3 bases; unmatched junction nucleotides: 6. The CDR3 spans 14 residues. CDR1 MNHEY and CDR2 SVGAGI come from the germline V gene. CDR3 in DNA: TGTGCCAGCAGTTCCCCCTCGGGGGGCTACGAGCAGTACTTC. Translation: CASSSPSGGYEQYF.

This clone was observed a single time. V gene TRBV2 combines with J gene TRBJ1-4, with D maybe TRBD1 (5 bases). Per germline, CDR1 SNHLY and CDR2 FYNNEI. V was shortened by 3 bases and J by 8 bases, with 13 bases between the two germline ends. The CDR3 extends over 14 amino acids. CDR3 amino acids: CASSDIQDREKLFF. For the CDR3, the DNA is TGTGCCAGCAGTGATATACAGGATCGGGAAAAACTGTTTTTT.

The CDR3 loop is CASMRNSKETQYF. The CDR3 DNA follows: TGTGCCAGCATGAGAAATTCCAAAGAGACCCAGTACTTC. The chain uses TRBV21-1 and TRBJ2-5; the D call of TRBD2 is as the table states it, not checked on the DNA. TRBV21-1 is reported as a pseudogene. The length of the CDR3 is 13 residues.

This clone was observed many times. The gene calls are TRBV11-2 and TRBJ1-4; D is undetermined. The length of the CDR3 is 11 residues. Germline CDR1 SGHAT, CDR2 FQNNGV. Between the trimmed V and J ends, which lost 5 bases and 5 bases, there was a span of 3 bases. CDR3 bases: TGTGCCAGCAGCCAGAATGAAAAACTGTTTTTT. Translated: CASSQNEKLFF. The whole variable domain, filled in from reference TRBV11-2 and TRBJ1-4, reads EAGVAQSPRYKIIEKRQSVAFWCNPISGHATLYWYQQILGQGPKLLIQFQNNGVVDDSQLPKDRFSAERLKGVDSTLKIQPAKLEDSAVYLCASSQNEKLFFGSGTQLSVL.

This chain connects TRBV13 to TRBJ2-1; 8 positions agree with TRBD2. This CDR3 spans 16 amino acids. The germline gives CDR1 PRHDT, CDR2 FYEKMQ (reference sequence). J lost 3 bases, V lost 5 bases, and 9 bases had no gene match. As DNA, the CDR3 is TGTGCCAGCAGCCCCAGTGGTAGCGGGATCTACAATGAGCAGTTCTTC. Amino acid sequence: CASSPSGSGIYNEQFF.

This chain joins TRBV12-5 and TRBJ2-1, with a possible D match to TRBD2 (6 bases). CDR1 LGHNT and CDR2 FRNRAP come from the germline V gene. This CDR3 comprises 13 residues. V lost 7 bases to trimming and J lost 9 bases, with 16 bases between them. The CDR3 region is CASALGLELEQFF. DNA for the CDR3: TGTGCTAGTGCCCTGGGACTCGAGCTTGAGCAGTTCTTC.

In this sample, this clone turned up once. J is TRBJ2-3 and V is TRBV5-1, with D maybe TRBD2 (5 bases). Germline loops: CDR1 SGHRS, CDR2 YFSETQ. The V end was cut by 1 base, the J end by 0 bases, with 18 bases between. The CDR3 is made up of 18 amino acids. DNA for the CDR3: TGCGCCAGCAGCTTGACAACGGACGGGATACCTAGCACAGATACGCAGTATTTT. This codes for CASSLTTDGIPSTDTQYF.

The CDR3 loop is CASSSQGGGTIYF. The CDR3 DNA is TGTGCCAGCAGCTCCCAGGGCGGCGGCACCATATATTTT. This chain connects TRBV7-3 to TRBJ1-3; possibly TRBD1 for D (5 bases). The CDR3 is 13 residues long. V was cut by 4 bases and J by 9 bases, with 13 bases left in between. CDR1 and CDR2 (germline): SGHTA, FQGTGA.

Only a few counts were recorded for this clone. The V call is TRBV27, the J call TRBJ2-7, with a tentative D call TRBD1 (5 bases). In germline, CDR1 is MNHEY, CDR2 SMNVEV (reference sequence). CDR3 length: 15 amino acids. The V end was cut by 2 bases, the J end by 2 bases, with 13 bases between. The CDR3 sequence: CASSLGDSLAYEQYF. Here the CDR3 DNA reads TGTGCCAGCAGTTTAGGAGACAGTCTAGCCTACGAGCAGTACTTC.